This T cell receptor beta chain was obtained from a study of blood T cell repertoires in COVID-19. Study context: T cells, B-cell-depleted T cells, or PBMCs provided the cDNA or gDNA that served as material.

Clones were read by immunoSEQ multiplex PCR, and TCRdb kept only the in-frame ones, dropping some. This sample has 330,000 or so clones, with around 87% found just once. The CDR3 sequence is 12 residues long. In germline, CDR1 is MNHEY, CDR2 SMNVEV (reference sequence). Trimming left V 5 bases short and J 1 base short, with 6 bases between. V usage is TRBV27 and J usage is TRBJ2-7; no clear D. This TCR was recovered from a middle-aged man in a cohort exposed to, infected with or recovered from COVID-19 (not recorded which). Sequencing input: PBMCs or T cells enriched from blood (not recorded which). The CDR3 coding sequence is TGTGCCAGCAGTCCTCGTTCCTACGAGCAGTACTTC. This sequence encodes CASSPRSYEQYF.